This is a list of T cell receptor beta chains from one sample in a study of blood T cell repertoires in COVID-19. Using immunoSEQ multiplex PCR, the repertoire was profiled, and TCRdb retains in-frame clones only, with some absent. The table records roughly 230,000 clones, around 80% of them present only once. The source material was peripheral blood. Receptors were obtained from a human donor in a cohort sampled during active COVID-19. Each CDR3 is given with its conserved first and last residue. Each record gives: CDR3 length, D gene, clone size, V gene, J gene, CDR3 protein, CDR3 DNA. A D gene is named only where the DNA matches it firmly. The size of a clone is reported for some rows only, either as once, few or many, or as a class for expanded clones.

length: 14
D: -
size: once
V: TRBV28
J: TRBJ2-7
CDR3: CASSLGQAGYEQYF
DNA: TGTGCCAGCAGTCTCGGACAAGCCGGCTACGAGCAGTACTTC

length: 16
D: -
size: -
V: TRBV19
J: TRBJ1-5
CDR3: CASSILGATPNQPQHF
DNA: TGTGCCAGTAGTATTTTAGGGGCGACGCCTAATCAGCCCCAGCATTTT

length: 14
D: -
size: -
V: TRBV5-1
J: TRBJ2-1
CDR3: CASSLGQGYNEQFF
DNA: TGCGCCAGCAGCTTAGGCCAGGGCTACAATGAGCAGTTCTTC

length: 13
D: TRBD1
size: -
V: TRBV5-1
J: TRBJ1-1
CDR3: CATAAGQASEAFF
DNA: TGCGCCACCGCCGCGGGACAGGCTTCTGAAGCTTTCTTT

length: 14
D: TRBD1
size: -
V: TRBV3-1/TRBV3-2
J: TRBJ2-7
CDR3: CASSQDRTGDPQYF
DNA: TGTGCCAGCAGCCAAGATCGGACAGGGGACCCGCAGTACTTC

length: 15
D: -
size: once
V: TRBV4-1
J: TRBJ2-5
CDR3: CASSQDDTVWETQYF
DNA: TGCGCCAGCAGCCAAGATGATACTGTGTGGGAGACCCAGTACTTC

length: 19
D: -
size: once
V: TRBV18
J: TRBJ2-7
CDR3: CASSPKTGKEYIASYEQYF
DNA: TGTGCCAGCTCACCTAAAACAGGGAAAGAGTATATTGCCTCCTACGAGCAGTACTTC

length: 15
D: TRBD1
size: -
V: TRBV4-1
J: TRBJ2-3
CDR3: CASSQVGTGGDTQYF
DNA: TGCGCCAGCAGCCAAGTAGGGACAGGGGGAGATACGCAGTATTTT

length: 14
D: -
size: -
V: TRBV3-1/TRBV3-2
J: TRBJ1-2
CDR3: CASSQELRLHGYTF
DNA: TGTGCCAGCAGCCAAGAGCTCAGGCTACATGGCTACACCTTC

length: 14
D: -
size: many
V: TRBV3-1/TRBV3-2
J: TRBJ2-6
CDR3: CASSPRSGANVLTF
DNA: TGTGCCAGCAGCCCGAGGTCTGGGGCCAACGTCCTGACTTTC

length: 12
D: -
size: -
V: TRBV3-1/TRBV3-2
J: TRBJ1-3
CDR3: CASSQTGNTIYF
DNA: TGTGCCAGCAGCCAGACAGGAAACACCATATATTTT

length: 16
D: TRBD1
size: -
V: TRBV9
J: TRBJ1-1
CDR3: CASSVGGTGGITEAFF
DNA: TGTGCCAGCAGCGTAGGTGGGACAGGGGGAATTACTGAAGCTTTCTTT

length: 15
D: -
size: -
V: TRBV7-8
J: TRBJ2-3
CDR3: CASSLAGAGTDTQYF
DNA: TGTGCCAGCAGCTTAGCGGGGGCCGGCACAGATACGCAGTATTTT

length: 14
D: -
size: -
V: TRBV5-1
J: TRBJ1-4
CDR3: CASSTGQPNEKLFF
DNA: TGCGCCAGCAGCACAGGACAGCCTAATGAAAAACTGTTTTTT

length: 15
D: TRBD2
size: -
V: TRBV5-6
J: TRBJ2-7
CDR3: CASSLGGGPMGEQYF
DNA: TGTGCCAGCAGCCTCGGGGGGGGCCCGATGGGTGAGCAGTACTTC

length: 15
D: -
size: -
V: TRBV7-8
J: TRBJ1-3
CDR3: CASRPLGANGNTIYF
DNA: TGTGCCAGCAGGCCGTTAGGGGCGAATGGAAACACCATATATTTT

length: 13
D: -
size: -
V: TRBV5-1
J: TRBJ1-4
CDR3: CASAGETNEKLFF
DNA: TGCGCCAGCGCAGGGGAGACTAATGAAAAACTGTTTTTT

length: 12
D: -
size: few
V: TRBV12-3/TRBV12-4
J: TRBJ1-1
CDR3: CASKPSVTEAFF
DNA: TGTGCCAGCAAGCCTTCCGTAACTGAAGCTTTCTTT

length: 14
D: -
size: -
V: TRBV2
J: TRBJ1-2
CDR3: CASSANPRDYGYTF
DNA: TGTGCCAGCAGTGCGAACCCCAGGGACTATGGCTACACCTTC

length: 17
D: TRBD1
size: -
V: TRBV27
J: TRBJ1-6
CDR3: CASSLSRDSTYNSPLHF
DNA: TGTGCCAGCAGTTTATCGCGGGACAGCACTTATAATTCACCCCTCCACTTT

length: 14
D: -
size: -
V: TRBV2
J: TRBJ2-7
CDR3: CASSEGTGVYEQYF
DNA: TGTGCCAGCAGTGAAGGGACTGGAGTCTACGAGCAGTACTTC

length: 18
D: -
size: -
V: TRBV4-2
J: TRBJ1-6
CDR3: CASSPRLTASSYNSPLHF
DNA: TGTGCCAGCAGCCCCCGGCTGACAGCTAGCTCCTATAATTCACCCCTCCACTTT

length: 14
D: -
size: -
V: TRBV21-1
J: TRBJ2-2
CDR3: CASSGGGAAGELFF
DNA: TGTGCCAGCAGCGGGGGAGGGGCGGCCGGGGAGCTGTTTTTT

length: 17
D: -
size: -
V: TRBV5-1
J: TRBJ2-1
CDR3: CASSLGPGGRSRNEQFF
DNA: TGCGCCAGCAGCTTGGGGCCCGGGGGGCGATCGCGCAATGAGCAGTTCTTC

length: 14
D: -
size: -
V: TRBV28
J: TRBJ2-3
CDR3: CASSFDSRTDTQYF
DNA: TGTGCCAGCAGTTTTGACAGCCGCACAGATACGCAGTATTTT

length: 13
D: -
size: once
V: TRBV5-6
J: TRBJ2-5
CDR3: CASSFLYQETQYF
DNA: TGTGCCAGCAGCTTCCTATATCAAGAGACCCAGTACTTC

length: 19
D: TRBD2
size: -
V: TRBV5-4
J: TRBJ2-6
CDR3: CASSPARLAGVSGANVLTF
DNA: TGTGCCAGCAGCCCCGCCCGACTAGCGGGAGTCTCTGGGGCCAACGTCCTGACTTTC

length: 16
D: -
size: -
V: TRBV5-1
J: TRBJ2-5
CDR3: CASSKQTRSGEETQYF
DNA: TGCGCCAGCAGCAAGCAGACTAGATCCGGTGAAGAGACCCAGTACTTC

length: 13
D: -
size: -
V: TRBV5-1
J: TRBJ1-5
CDR3: CASSDRPNQPQHF
DNA: TGCGCCAGTTCCGACAGGCCCAATCAGCCCCAGCATTTT

length: 16
D: -
size: -
V: TRBV19
J: TRBJ1-5
CDR3: CASSIDHANSNQPQHF
DNA: TGTGCCAGTAGTATAGATCACGCGAATAGCAATCAGCCCCAGCATTTT

length: 15
D: -
size: -
V: TRBV5-1
J: TRBJ2-5
CDR3: CASSLGTTGPETQYF
DNA: TGCGCCAGCAGCTTGGGAACTACAGGGCCGGAGACCCAGTACTTC

length: 16
D: TRBD2
size: -
V: TRBV6-5
J: TRBJ2-3
CDR3: CASSYSQRGPSDTQYF
DNA: TGTGCCAGCAGTTACTCCCAGCGGGGGCCCTCAGATACGCAGTATTTT

length: 16
D: TRBD2
size: -
V: TRBV15
J: TRBJ2-5
CDR3: CATSREDLGEGETQYF
DNA: TGTGCCACCAGCAGAGAAGACCTGGGGGAGGGAGAGACCCAGTACTTC

length: 16
D: TRBD1
size: -
V: TRBV7-6
J: TRBJ2-2
CDR3: CASSSRQGLNTGELFF
DNA: TGTGCCAGCAGCTCTAGACAGGGCCTCAACACCGGGGAGCTGTTTTTT

length: 18
D: TRBD1
size: -
V: TRBV27
J: TRBJ2-7
CDR3: CASSLRRLYGQGPYEQYF
DNA: TGTGCCAGCAGTTTAAGACGGTTATATGGACAGGGACCCTACGAGCAGTACTTC

length: 16
D: -
size: -
V: TRBV28
J: TRBJ2-3
CDR3: CASSLELNVGGDTQYF
DNA: TGTGCCAGCAGTTTAGAACTCAATGTGGGGGGAGATACGCAGTATTTT

length: 14
D: -
size: -
V: TRBV5-1
J: TRBJ2-7
CDR3: CASSLGVGEGEQYF
DNA: TGCGCCAGCAGCTTGGGGGTAGGGGAAGGCGAGCAGTACTTC

length: 16
D: TRBD1
size: -
V: TRBV28
J: TRBJ1-1
CDR3: CASSETGVFRNTEAFF
DNA: TGTGCCAGCAGCGAGACAGGGGTCTTCCGAAACACTGAAGCTTTCTTT

length: 16
D: TRBD1
size: -
V: TRBV30
J: TRBJ1-3
CDR3: CALARGRLSSGNTIYF
DNA: TGTGCCCTAGCAAGGGGGCGCCTGAGCTCTGGAAACACCATATATTTT

length: 14
D: -
size: -
V: TRBV28
J: TRBJ2-2
CDR3: CASRAWDTTGELFF
DNA: TGTGCCAGCAGGGCGTGGGACACCACCGGGGAGCTGTTTTTT

length: 15
D: TRBD2
size: -
V: TRBV6-6
J: TRBJ2-3
CDR3: CASSYSSGRSDTQYF
DNA: TGTGCCAGCAGTTACTCTAGCGGGAGGTCTGATACGCAGTATTTT

length: 15
D: -
size: -
V: TRBV9
J: TRBJ2-1
CDR3: CASSVSRGTYNEQFF
DNA: TGTGCCAGCAGCGTCTCTCGGGGGACCTACAATGAGCAGTTCTTC

length: 16
D: -
size: -
V: TRBV9
J: TRBJ1-3
CDR3: CASSGDLRNSGNTIYF
DNA: TGTGCCAGCAGCGGAGACTTACGCAACTCTGGAAACACCATATATTTT

length: 14
D: -
size: -
V: TRBV5-1
J: TRBJ2-7
CDR3: CASSLAQANYEQYF
DNA: TGCGCCAGCAGCTTGGCGCAGGCGAACTACGAGCAGTACTTC

length: 14
D: TRBD1
size: -
V: TRBV25-1
J: TRBJ2-2
CDR3: CASRGQDNTGELFF
DNA: TGTGCCAGCAGGGGACAGGACAACACCGGGGAGCTGTTTTTT

length: 14
D: TRBD2
size: -
V: TRBV29-1
J: TRBJ2-2
CDR3: CSVGGSGTTGELFF
DNA: TGCAGCGTTGGCGGTAGCGGGACAACCGGGGAGCTGTTTTTT

length: 17
D: -
size: -
V: TRBV24-1
J: TRBJ1-2
CDR3: CATSDLDDTLARYGYTF
DNA: TGTGCCACCAGTGATTTGGATGACACTCTTGCCCGCTATGGCTACACCTTC

length: 14
D: TRBD2
size: -
V: TRBV7-2
J: TRBJ2-2
CDR3: CASSPRLATGELFF
DNA: TGTGCCAGCAGCCCAAGACTAGCAACCGGGGAGCTGTTTTTT

length: 15
D: TRBD1
size: -
V: TRBV5-1
J: TRBJ2-7
CDR3: CASSLEGTGPNEQYF
DNA: TGCGCCAGCAGCTTGGAAGGGACAGGGCCGAACGAGCAGTACTTC